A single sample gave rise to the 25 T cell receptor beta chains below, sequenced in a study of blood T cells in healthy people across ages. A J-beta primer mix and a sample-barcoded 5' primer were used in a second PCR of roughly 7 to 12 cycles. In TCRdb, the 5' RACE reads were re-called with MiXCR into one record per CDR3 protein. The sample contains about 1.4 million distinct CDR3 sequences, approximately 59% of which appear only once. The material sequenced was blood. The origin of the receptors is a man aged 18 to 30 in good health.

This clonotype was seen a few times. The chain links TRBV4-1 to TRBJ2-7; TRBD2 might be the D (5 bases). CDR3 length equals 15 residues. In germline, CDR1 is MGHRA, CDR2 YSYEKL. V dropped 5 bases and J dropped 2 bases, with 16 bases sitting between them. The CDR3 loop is CASSLAPGSPYEQYF. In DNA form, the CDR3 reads TGCGCCAGCAGCTTAGCGCCGGGATCCCCCTACGAGCAGTACTTC.

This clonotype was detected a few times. CDR3 sequence (DNA): TGTGCCAGCAGCAAGGGGACAGGGCAAGAGACCCAGTACTTC. Translation gives CASSKGTGQETQYF. V and J are TRBV12-3 or TRBV12-4 and TRBJ2-7; 9 bases fit TRBD1. Near its end, the DNA agrees better with TRBJ2-5, so the J call may be wrong. This CDR3 has 14 residues.

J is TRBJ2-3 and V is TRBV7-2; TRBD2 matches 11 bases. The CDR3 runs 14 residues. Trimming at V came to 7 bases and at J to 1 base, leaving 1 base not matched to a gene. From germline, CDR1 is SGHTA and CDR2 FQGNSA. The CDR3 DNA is TGTGCCAGCACGACTAGCGGGGGCACAGATACGCAGTATTTT. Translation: CASTTSGGTDTQYF.

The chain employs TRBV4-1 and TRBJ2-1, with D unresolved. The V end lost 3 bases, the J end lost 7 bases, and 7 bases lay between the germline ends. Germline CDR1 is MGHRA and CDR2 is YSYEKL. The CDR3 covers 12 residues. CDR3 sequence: CASSHLINEQFF. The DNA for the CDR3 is TGCGCCAGCAGCCATTTGATAAATGAGCAGTTCTTC.

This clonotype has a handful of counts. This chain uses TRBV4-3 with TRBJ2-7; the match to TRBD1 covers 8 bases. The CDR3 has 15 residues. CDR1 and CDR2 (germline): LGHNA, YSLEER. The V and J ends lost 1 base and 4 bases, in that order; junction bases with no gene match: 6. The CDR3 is CASSQGQGFPYEQYF. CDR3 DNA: TGCGCCAGCAGCCAAGGACAGGGGTTTCCTTACGAGCAGTACTTC.

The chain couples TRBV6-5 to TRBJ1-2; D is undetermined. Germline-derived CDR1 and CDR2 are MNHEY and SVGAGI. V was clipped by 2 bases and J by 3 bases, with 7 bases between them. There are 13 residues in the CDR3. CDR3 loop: CASSYVADYGYTF. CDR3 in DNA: TGTGCCAGCAGTTACGTCGCAGACTATGGCTACACCTTC.

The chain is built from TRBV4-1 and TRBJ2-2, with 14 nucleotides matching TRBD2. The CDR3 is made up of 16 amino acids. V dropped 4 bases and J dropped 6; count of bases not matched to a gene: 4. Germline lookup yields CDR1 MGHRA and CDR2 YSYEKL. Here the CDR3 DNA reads TGCGCCAGCAGCCTATCGGGACTAGCGGGGGCCGGGGAGCTGTTTTTT. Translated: CASSLSGLAGAGELFF.

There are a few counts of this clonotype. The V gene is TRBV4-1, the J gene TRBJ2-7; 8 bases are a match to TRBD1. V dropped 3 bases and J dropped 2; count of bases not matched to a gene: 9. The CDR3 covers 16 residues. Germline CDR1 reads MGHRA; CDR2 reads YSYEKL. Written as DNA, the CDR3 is TGCGCCAGCAGCCAGGCCGGGACAGGATGGGCCTACGAGCAGTACTTC. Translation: CASSQAGTGWAYEQYF.

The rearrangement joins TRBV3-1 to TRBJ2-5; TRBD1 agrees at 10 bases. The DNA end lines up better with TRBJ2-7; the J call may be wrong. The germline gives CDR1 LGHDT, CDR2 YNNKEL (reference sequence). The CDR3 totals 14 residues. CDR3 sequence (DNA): TGTGCCAGCAGCCACGGGACAGGGGCCCACGAGCAGTACTTC. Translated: CASSHGTGAHEQYF.

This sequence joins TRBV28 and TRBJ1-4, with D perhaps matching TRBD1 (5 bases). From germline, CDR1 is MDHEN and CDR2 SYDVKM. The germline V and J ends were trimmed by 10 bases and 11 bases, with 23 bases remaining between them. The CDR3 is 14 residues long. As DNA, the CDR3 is TGTGCCATCCAGCCTCGGGGGACGCCGAAGAAACTGTTTTTT. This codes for CAIQPRGTPKKLFF.

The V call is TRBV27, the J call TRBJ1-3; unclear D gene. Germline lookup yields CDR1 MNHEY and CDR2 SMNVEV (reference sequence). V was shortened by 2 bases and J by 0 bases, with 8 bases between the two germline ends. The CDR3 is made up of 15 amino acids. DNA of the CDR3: TGTGCCAGCAGTTTACGGGGAGTCTCTGGAAACACCATATATTTT. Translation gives CASSLRGVSGNTIYF.

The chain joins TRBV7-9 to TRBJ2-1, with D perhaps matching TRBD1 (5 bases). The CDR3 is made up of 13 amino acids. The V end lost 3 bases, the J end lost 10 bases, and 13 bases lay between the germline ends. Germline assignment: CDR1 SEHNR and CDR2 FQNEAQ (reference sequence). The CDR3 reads CASSLDNAREQFF. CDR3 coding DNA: TGTGCCAGCAGCTTGGACAACGCTAGAGAGCAGTTCTTC.

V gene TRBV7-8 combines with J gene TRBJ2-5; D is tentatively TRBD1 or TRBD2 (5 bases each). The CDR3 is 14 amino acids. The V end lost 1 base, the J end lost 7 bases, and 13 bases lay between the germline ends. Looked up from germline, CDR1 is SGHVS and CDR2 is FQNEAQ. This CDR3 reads CASSLVSRDGTQYF. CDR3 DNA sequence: TGTGCCAGCAGCTTAGTTTCCAGGGACGGGACCCAGTACTTC.

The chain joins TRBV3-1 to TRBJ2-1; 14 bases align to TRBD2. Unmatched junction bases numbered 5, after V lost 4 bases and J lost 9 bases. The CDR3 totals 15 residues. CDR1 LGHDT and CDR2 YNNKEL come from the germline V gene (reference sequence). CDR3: CASSPTSGRVGEQFF. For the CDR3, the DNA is TGTGCCAGCAGCCCGACTAGCGGGAGGGTCGGTGAGCAGTTCTTC.

CDR3 in amino acids: CASSLTGNRYEQYF. For the CDR3, the DNA is TGTGCCAGCAGTTTGACAGGGAATAGATACGAGCAGTACTTC. The chain is built from TRBV27 and TRBJ2-7; 7 bases match TRBD1. Germline assignment: CDR1 MNHEY and CDR2 SMNVEV (reference sequence). The CDR3 contains 14 residues. V dropped 3 bases and J dropped 4; count of bases not matched to a gene: 6.

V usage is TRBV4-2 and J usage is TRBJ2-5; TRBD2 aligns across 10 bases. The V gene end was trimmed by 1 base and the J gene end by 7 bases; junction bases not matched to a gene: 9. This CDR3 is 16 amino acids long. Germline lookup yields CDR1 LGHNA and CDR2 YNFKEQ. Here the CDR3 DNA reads TGTGCCAGCAGCCAAGTGGCTAGCGGGGGAGAAGGGACCCAGTACTTC. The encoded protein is CASSQVASGGEGTQYF.

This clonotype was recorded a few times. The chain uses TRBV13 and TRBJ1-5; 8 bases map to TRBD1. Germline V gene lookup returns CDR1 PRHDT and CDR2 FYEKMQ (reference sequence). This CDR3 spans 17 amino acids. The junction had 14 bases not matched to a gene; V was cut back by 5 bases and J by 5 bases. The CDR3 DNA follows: TGTGCCAGCAGCCGCCCAATTCCCCGGACAGGGTATCAGCCCCAGCATTTT. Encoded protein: CASSRPIPRTGYQPQHF.

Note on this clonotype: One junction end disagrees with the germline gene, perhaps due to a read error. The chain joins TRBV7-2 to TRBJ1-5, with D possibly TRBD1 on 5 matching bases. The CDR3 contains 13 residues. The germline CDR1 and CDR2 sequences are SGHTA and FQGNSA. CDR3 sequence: CASSLMDIQPQHF. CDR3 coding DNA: TGTGCCAGTAGCTTGATGGACATTCAGCCCCAGCATTTT.

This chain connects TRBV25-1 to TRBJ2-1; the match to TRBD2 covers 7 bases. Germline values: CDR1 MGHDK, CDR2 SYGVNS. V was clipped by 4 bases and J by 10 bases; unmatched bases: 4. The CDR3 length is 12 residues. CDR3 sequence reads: CASSVTSPEQFF. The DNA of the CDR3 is TGTGCCAGCAGTGTGACTAGCCCAGAGCAGTTCTTC.

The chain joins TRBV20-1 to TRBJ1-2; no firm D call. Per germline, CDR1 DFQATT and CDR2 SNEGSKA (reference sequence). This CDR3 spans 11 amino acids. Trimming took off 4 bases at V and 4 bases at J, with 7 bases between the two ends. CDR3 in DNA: TGCAGTGCTACTCTGAGCTATGGCTACACCTTC. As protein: CSATLSYGYTF.

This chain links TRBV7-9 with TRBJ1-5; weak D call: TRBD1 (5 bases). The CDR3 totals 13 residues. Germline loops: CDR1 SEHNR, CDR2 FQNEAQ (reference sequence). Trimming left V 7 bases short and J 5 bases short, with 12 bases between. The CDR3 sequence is CASTDSIDQPQHF. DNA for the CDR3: TGTGCCAGCACCGACAGTATCGATCAGCCCCAGCATTTT.

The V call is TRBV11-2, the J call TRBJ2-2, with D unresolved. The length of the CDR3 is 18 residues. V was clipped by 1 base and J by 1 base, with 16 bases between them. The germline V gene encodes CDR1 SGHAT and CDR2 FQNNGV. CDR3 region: CASSLVLPKLMNTGELFF. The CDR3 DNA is TGTGCCAGCAGCTTAGTACTACCAAAACTAATGAACACCGGGGAGCTGTTTTTT.

CDR3 bases: TGTGCCAGCTCACCACAAGGGACAGGAAACTATGGCTACACCTTC. Translation gives CASSPQGTGNYGYTF. The rearrangement joins TRBV18 to TRBJ1-2; 8 bases map to TRBD1. Germline assignment: CDR1 KGHSH and CDR2 LQKENI. V lost 1 base and J lost 2; bases outside the gene matches: 3. This CDR3 region has 15 residues.

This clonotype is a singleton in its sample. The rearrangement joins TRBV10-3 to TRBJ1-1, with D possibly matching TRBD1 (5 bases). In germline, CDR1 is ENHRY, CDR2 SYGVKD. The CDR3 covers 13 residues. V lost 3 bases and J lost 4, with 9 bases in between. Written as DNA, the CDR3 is TGTGCCATCAGTGAAGGGGTAGGCACTGAAGCTTTCTTT. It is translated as CAISEGVGTEAFF.

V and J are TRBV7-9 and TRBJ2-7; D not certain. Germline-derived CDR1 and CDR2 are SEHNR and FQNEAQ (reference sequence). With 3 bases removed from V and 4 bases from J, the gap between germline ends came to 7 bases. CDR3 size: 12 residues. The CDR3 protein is CASSFFLYEQYF. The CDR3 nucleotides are TGTGCCAGCAGCTTTTTCCTGTACGAGCAGTACTTC.